Listed below are T cell receptor beta chains from one sample, sequenced in a study of blood T cell repertoires in COVID-19. Here immunoSEQ multiplex PCR was the method, and the copy in TCRdb shows in-frame clones only, minus some. This table holds about 380,000 clones, 88% found once. The sample was PBMCs or T cells enriched from blood (not recorded which). The receptors were sampled from a woman aged 18 to 35 who had recovered from COVID-19. The CDR3 runs from the conserved cysteine through the conserved F or W.

v_call | cdr3_aa
TRBV28 | CASSLQGKGEKLFF
TRBV11-3 | CASSLNNNEQFF
TRBV29-1 | CSVVPGLAKNIQYF
TRBV3-1/TRBV3-2 | CASSQDIKASGGNTDTQYF
TRBV6-5 | CASSPGQGLSDTQYF
TRBV29-1 | CSVGPQGRGTEAFF
TRBV14 | CASSQGSLYEQYF
TRBV3-1/TRBV3-2 | CASSQDRTSEQYF
TRBV9 | CASSFAGQANSPLHF
TRBV9 | CASSGPLDGQGETQYF
TRBV4-2 | CASSQGRACGGDNQPQHF
TRBV28 | CASSAPGTGVHEQYF
TRBV28 | CASSFFQGSYNEQFF
TRBV10-3 | CAISGQGAYEQYF
TRBV5-1 | CASTPDRGGNTQYF
TRBV6-5 | CASSFLAGGNTIYF
TRBV6-5 | CASRSRGADYGYTF
TRBV6-1 | CASSEAGQTRGNTEAFF
TRBV10-3 | CAISESRRGSGANVLTF
TRBV7-2 | CASSLAGPYTDTQYF